This T cell receptor (beta chain) was profiled in a study of blood T cell repertoires in COVID-19. The protocol was immunoSEQ multiplex PCR, while the TCRdb copy is restricted to in-frame clones and leaves out a portion. The data contain fewer than 650,000 clones, roughly 89% of them singletons. This CDR3 region has 16 residues. Germline assignment: CDR1 MNHEY and CDR2 SMNVEV (reference sequence). The V gene end was trimmed by 6 bases and the J gene end by 1 base; junction bases not matched to a gene: 11. The sequenced sample was peripheral blood. The source is a woman aged 45 to 65 with COVID-19, enrolled during active disease. V is TRBV27 and J is TRBJ1-2; 7 bases agree with TRBD1. Written as DNA, the CDR3 is TGTGCCAGCAGGAAGATACCGGGACAGCTTAACTATGGCTACACCTTC. Translated, it gives CASRKIPGQLNYGYTF.